This TCR beta chain was sequenced for a study of long-term antiretroviral therapy in people with HIV. Study-level findings and limits: Controls exceeded HIV repertoires in CDR3 length range.

It was version v3.0 of the immunoSEQ assay that was run at survey level. Assay used: immunoSEQ multiplex PCR; TCRdb lists only in-frame clones, some missing. The sample has 15,000 or so clones; approximately 90% are singletons. Notes on this clone: Its antigen is currently unknown.

Specimen: unsorted PBMCs, collected 2.1 years after starting antiretroviral therapy. The TCR originated in a woman aged 35 to 49 with HIV.

Here the CDR3 DNA reads TGTGCCAGCTCACCCCAAAATTTGGATCGGAACACCATATATTTT. Amino acids: CASSPQNLDRNTIYF. V gene TRBV18 combines with J gene TRBJ1-3; D remains ambiguous. CDR1 is KGHSH and CDR2 is LQKENI in the germline V gene. The CDR3 contains 15 residues. V was pared by 3 bases and J by 7 bases, with 16 bases between.